A selection of T cell receptor beta chains follows, all from one sample in a study of blood T cell repertoires in COVID-19. Generated by immunoSEQ multiplex PCR, the TCRdb table keeps only in-frame clones and is missing some. Of 300,000 to 400,000 clones listed, about 91% were seen once; the top ten hold 1.5% to 2%. Material: peripheral blood. The receptors come from a woman in her 30s with COVID-19, enrolled during active disease. The CDR3 runs from the conserved cysteine through the conserved F or W. Fields, in order: CDR3 protein, CDR3 length, clone size, J gene, V gene. A row's size may be missing; if present it is once, few, many or a size class.

cdr3_aa: CASSQVQRSEQYF
cdr3_length: 13
clone_size: -
j_call: TRBJ2-7
v_call: TRBV4-1

cdr3_aa: CASSTRTGSTNEKLFF
cdr3_length: 16
clone_size: -
j_call: TRBJ1-4
v_call: TRBV5-4

cdr3_aa: CASALGGANEKLFF
cdr3_length: 14
clone_size: -
j_call: TRBJ1-4
v_call: TRBV10-2

cdr3_aa: CASSAIDHREGYGHTF
cdr3_length: 16
clone_size: -
j_call: TRBJ1-2
v_call: TRBV9

cdr3_aa: CAWNRGGGFMNTEAFF
cdr3_length: 16
clone_size: -
j_call: TRBJ1-1
v_call: TRBV30

cdr3_aa: CASSPGTEVYEQYF
cdr3_length: 14
clone_size: -
j_call: TRBJ2-7
v_call: TRBV5-5

cdr3_aa: CASSYSRLGLTEAFF
cdr3_length: 15
clone_size: -
j_call: TRBJ1-1
v_call: TRBV6-5

cdr3_aa: CASSYYATGDNSPLHF
cdr3_length: 16
clone_size: -
j_call: TRBJ1-6
v_call: TRBV6-2/TRBV6-3

cdr3_aa: CASSLGAQDIQYF
cdr3_length: 13
clone_size: -
j_call: TRBJ2-4
v_call: TRBV5-6

cdr3_aa: CASQGREDTQYF
cdr3_length: 12
clone_size: -
j_call: TRBJ2-3
v_call: TRBV2

cdr3_aa: CASSLGLAGTGELFF
cdr3_length: 15
clone_size: -
j_call: TRBJ2-2
v_call: TRBV4-1

cdr3_aa: CASKRTDNSPLHF
cdr3_length: 13
clone_size: -
j_call: TRBJ1-6
v_call: TRBV19

cdr3_aa: CASSQDPGLAGGSTDTQYF
cdr3_length: 19
clone_size: -
j_call: TRBJ2-3
v_call: TRBV3-1/TRBV3-2

cdr3_aa: CATSDFKTGGGYTF
cdr3_length: 14
clone_size: -
j_call: TRBJ1-2
v_call: TRBV24-1

cdr3_aa: CAWSVGGGGGTDTQYF
cdr3_length: 16
clone_size: once
j_call: TRBJ2-3
v_call: TRBV30

cdr3_aa: CASSSLGPTHTEAFF
cdr3_length: 15
clone_size: -
j_call: TRBJ1-1
v_call: TRBV5-6

cdr3_aa: CASSSWTGANEQFF
cdr3_length: 14
clone_size: -
j_call: TRBJ2-1
v_call: TRBV5-1

cdr3_aa: CASSTDRGGNQPQHF
cdr3_length: 15
clone_size: -
j_call: TRBJ1-5
v_call: TRBV6-5

cdr3_aa: CASSRQGSEGAEAFF
cdr3_length: 15
clone_size: -
j_call: TRBJ1-1
v_call: TRBV18

cdr3_aa: CATSDLGQGTGELFF
cdr3_length: 15
clone_size: -
j_call: TRBJ2-2
v_call: TRBV24-1

cdr3_aa: CASSSLDRSNTGELFF
cdr3_length: 16
clone_size: -
j_call: TRBJ2-2
v_call: TRBV6-2/TRBV6-3

cdr3_aa: CASSEGAGGPDTQYF
cdr3_length: 15
clone_size: -
j_call: TRBJ2-3
v_call: TRBV6-1

cdr3_aa: CASSIDLVGENTEAFF
cdr3_length: 16
clone_size: -
j_call: TRBJ1-1
v_call: TRBV19

cdr3_aa: CASSKGGAWTGAEYEQYF
cdr3_length: 18
clone_size: -
j_call: TRBJ2-7
v_call: TRBV21-1

cdr3_aa: CASSETGGGEAFF
cdr3_length: 13
clone_size: -
j_call: TRBJ1-1
v_call: TRBV7-9

cdr3_aa: CATSGPRLAGGAGDTQYF
cdr3_length: 18
clone_size: -
j_call: TRBJ2-3
v_call: TRBV15

cdr3_aa: CASSVEGSGGIKTQYF
cdr3_length: 16
clone_size: -
j_call: TRBJ2-5
v_call: TRBV9

cdr3_aa: CASGLAFLGGGYNEQFF
cdr3_length: 17
clone_size: -
j_call: TRBJ2-1
v_call: TRBV12-5

cdr3_aa: CASSVVKRIGELFF
cdr3_length: 14
clone_size: -
j_call: TRBJ2-2
v_call: TRBV2

cdr3_aa: CATRQGREKLFF
cdr3_length: 12
clone_size: -
j_call: TRBJ1-4
v_call: TRBV7-6

cdr3_aa: CASSPNGRQGRETQYF
cdr3_length: 16
clone_size: -
j_call: TRBJ2-5
v_call: TRBV18

cdr3_aa: CASSPGLAGGHTTHF
cdr3_length: 15
clone_size: -
j_call: TRBJ2-5
v_call: TRBV28

cdr3_aa: CASEDREGLDTQYF
cdr3_length: 14
clone_size: -
j_call: TRBJ2-3
v_call: TRBV19

cdr3_aa: CASSLSDRASGNTIYF
cdr3_length: 16
clone_size: -
j_call: TRBJ1-3
v_call: TRBV7-9

cdr3_aa: CASSQGTGVSYEQYF
cdr3_length: 15
clone_size: -
j_call: TRBJ2-7
v_call: TRBV3-1/TRBV3-2

cdr3_aa: CASRRSGRQYHTEAFF
cdr3_length: 16
clone_size: -
j_call: TRBJ1-1
v_call: TRBV19

cdr3_aa: CASSGPTVQGGYGYTF
cdr3_length: 16
clone_size: -
j_call: TRBJ1-2
v_call: TRBV9